Listed below are T cell receptor beta chains from one sample, sequenced in a study of identical twins. In TCRdb, the 5' RACE reads were re-called with MiXCR into one record per CDR3 protein. This sample has some 500,000 distinct CDR3 sequences, with less than 25% found just once. The sample was also linked to a second study, of T cells expressing NK-cell markers.

The sequencing input was CD4+ T cells sorted from blood. The receptors originated from a woman aged 18 to 35 in good health. CDR3s include the opening cysteine and the closing phenylalanine or tryptophan. Fields, in order: J gene, V gene, CDR3 protein.

TRBJ2-1 | TRBV27 | CASSHRPSGSSYNEQFF
TRBJ2-7 | TRBV5-1 | CASSSSGQGISEQYF
TRBJ2-2 | TRBV25-1 | CASSGVTPNTGELFF
TRBJ2-7 | TRBV10-3 | CAISAQGNYEQYF
TRBJ2-2 | TRBV7-9 | CASRPHGPGELFF
TRBJ2-1 | TRBV20-1 | CSVKRGLNNEQFF
TRBJ1-1 | TRBV7-6 | CASSLADRGEAFF
TRBJ2-1 | TRBV5-1 | CASTGTSRNEQFF
TRBJ2-7 | TRBV10-2 | CASSPGLAGAISYEQYF
TRBJ2-6 | TRBV12-3/TRBV12-4 | CASSSPNSGANVLTF
TRBJ1-1 | TRBV19 | CASSITVRKNTEAFF
TRBJ1-6 | TRBV6-1 | CASREMLPLHF
TRBJ2-7 | TRBV20-1 | CSARGGREPYEQYF
TRBJ1-5 | TRBV10-3 | CAISGAGNQPQHF
TRBJ2-7 | TRBV10-2 | CASSVSRYEQYF
TRBJ2-3 | TRBV5-1 | CASSRGSGTDTQYF
TRBJ1-5 | TRBV29-1 | CSVVEQNNQPQHF
TRBJ2-5 | TRBV5-1 | CASSVSGGARETQYF
TRBJ2-7 | TRBV20-1 | CSASQGFRTTGGYEQYF
TRBJ2-2 | TRBV15 | CATSSHTGELFF
TRBJ2-7 | TRBV20-1 | CSATGTRSGQYF
TRBJ2-3 | TRBV20-1 | CSARGTNTDTQYF
TRBJ2-1 | TRBV6-2/TRBV6-3 | CASRTSGSVEQFF
TRBJ2-5 | TRBV5-8 | CASNSGTNQETQYF
TRBJ2-5 | TRBV20-1 | CSAIRLAEQETQYF
TRBJ2-7 | TRBV7-2 | CASSLARRSYEQYF
TRBJ2-5 | TRBV7-7 | CASTSGGTQYF
TRBJ1-1 | TRBV9 | CASSVDGRGATFF
TRBJ2-7 | TRBV10-2 | CASSSGGPGEQYF